These 23 T cell receptor beta chains originate from one sample sequenced in a study of T cells in Graves' hyperthyroidism and ophthalmopathy. Regions amplified from RNA transcripts were the TCR beta CDR3 regions. The HTBI primer set drove a first-round RT-PCR of the TCR CDR3. TCRdb passed the multiplex PCR reads through MiXCR, listing each CDR3 protein once. Here the sample spans about 290,000 distinct CDR3 sequences, more than 10% being singletons. The sample was blood. The source of these receptors is a woman in her twenties or thirties with Graves' hyperthyroidism that later progressed to Graves' ophthalmopathy.

This clonotype was counted only a few times. This chain links TRBV19 with TRBJ2-2; 7 bases line up with TRBD2. Germline values: CDR1 LNHDA, CDR2 SQIVND (reference sequence). There are 15 residues in the CDR3. J gave up 1 base and V 8 bases, and 7 bases lay outside the gene matches. The CDR3 protein is CASGWDYQNTGELFF. The CDR3 DNA sequence: TGTGCCAGTGGCTGGGACTATCAGAACACCGGGGAGCTGTTTTTT.

This clonotype was recorded a few times. The CDR3 region has the DNA TGCAGTGCCCCGGGAGGAGCTGGGGGATTTAATGAGCAGTTCTTC. As protein: CSAPGGAGGFNEQFF. This rearrangement joins TRBV20-1 to TRBJ2-1; 7 nucleotides line up with TRBD2. From germline, CDR1 is DFQATT and CDR2 SNEGSKA (reference sequence). This CDR3 has 15 residues. V was pared by 6 bases and J by 7 bases, with 15 bases of the junction left unmatched.

This clonotype was seen repeatedly, ten times or more. The chain carries TRBV11-2 and TRBJ2-7; D perhaps matches TRBD2 (5 bases). V was pared by 3 bases and J by 6 bases, with 9 bases between. The germline V gene encodes CDR1 SGHAT and CDR2 FQNNGV. This CDR3 has 12 residues. As DNA, the CDR3 is TGTGCCAGCAGCTTCGGGGATTTCGAGCAGTACTTC. As protein: CASSFGDFEQYF.

This clonotype came up a few times. The chain uses TRBV4-1 and TRBJ2-7; unclear D gene. Germline assignment: CDR1 MGHRA and CDR2 YSYEKL. This CDR3 has 14 residues. V was clipped by 2 bases and J by 0 bases, with 8 bases between them. The CDR3 sequence: CASSQPEISYEQYF. Written as DNA, the CDR3 is TGCGCCAGCAGCCAACCAGAAATCTCCTACGAGCAGTACTTC.

This clonotype was observed at least ten times. The rearrangement joins TRBV30 to TRBJ2-5; no reliable D call. V gave up 5 bases and J gave up 5 bases, with 6 bases separating them. The V gene's germline CDR1 is GTSNPN and CDR2 SVGIG (reference sequence). This CDR3 spans 10 amino acids. DNA of the CDR3: TGTGCCTGGGCCGTGGAGACCCAGTACTTC. The encoded protein is CAWAVETQYF. The entire variable domain, with the rest obtained from reference TRBV30 and TRBJ2-5, is as follows: SQTIHQWPATLVQPVGSPLSLECTVEGTSNPNLYWYRQAAGRGLQLLFYSVGIGQISSEVPQNLSASRPQDRQFILSSKKLLLSDSGFYLCAWAVETQYFGPGTRLLVL.

This clonotype was recorded at least ten times. The genes are TRBV20-1 and TRBJ2-7; 8 bases are a match to TRBD2. The CDR3 extends over 14 amino acids. Trimming removed 3 bases from V and 3 bases from J; junction bases left unmatched: 7. Germline values: CDR1 DFQATT, CDR2 SNEGSKA (reference sequence). The CDR3 spells CSASPGLEGYEQYF. For the CDR3, the DNA is TGCAGTGCTAGCCCGGGACTAGAGGGCTACGAGCAGTACTTC.

In the case of this clonotype: A much larger clone lies a single base off, so this may be a read error. V is TRBV29-1 and J is TRBJ2-5, with D perhaps matching TRBD1 (6 bases). The CDR3 length is 15 residues. CDR1 and CDR2 from the germline V gene are SQVTM and ANQGSEA. The DNA for the CDR3 is TGCAGAGCCAAACTCAACAGGGCCGAGCAAGAGACCCAGTACTTC. It codes for CRAKLNRAEQETQYF.

This clonotype was seen at least ten times. The rearrangement uses TRBV30 and TRBJ1-1; no reliable D call. V was clipped by 4 bases and J by 8 bases, with 8 bases between them. Germline loops: CDR1 GTSNPN, CDR2 SVGIG (reference sequence). This CDR3 spans 10 amino acids. The CDR3 DNA is TGTGCCTGGAAGGGCAGAGAAGCTTTCTTT. Its translation is CAWKGREAFF.

This clonotype was found many times. J is TRBJ2-3 and V is TRBV20-1; weak D call: TRBD2 (6 bases). This CDR3 spans 13 amino acids. V dropped 3 bases and J dropped 10 bases, with 17 bases sitting between them. The germline gives CDR1 DFQATT, CDR2 SNEGSKA (reference sequence). CDR3 residues: CSASSHSRGAQYF. The CDR3 DNA is TGCAGTGCTAGTTCTCATTCGCGCGGGGCGCAGTATTTT.

This clonotype was seen repeatedly, ten times or more. The chain is built from TRBV6-2 or TRBV6-3 and TRBJ2-1; D might be TRBD2 (6 bases). The length of the CDR3 is 13 residues. Germline CDR1 MNHEY, CDR2 SVGEGT. Trimming removed 7 bases from V and 7 bases from J, with 14 bases in between. The CDR3 bases are TGTGCCAGCACCCCGGGAGTATATAATGAGCAGTTCTTC. Its protein product is CASTPGVYNEQFF.

In its sample, this clonotype was seen a few times. J is TRBJ2-3 and V is TRBV6-2 or TRBV6-3, with 9 positions matching TRBD2. There are 16 residues in the CDR3. Germline V lookup: CDR1 MNHEY, CDR2 SVGEGT. The V and J ends lost 0 bases and 3 bases, in that order; junction bases with no gene match: 4. The CDR3 here is CASSYSRLAGTDTQYF. CDR3 in DNA: TGTGCCAGCAGTTACTCGAGGCTAGCGGGAACAGATACGCAGTATTTT.

The table lists this clonotype with a few counts. Its ends do not fully match the called genes, so a read error is possible. V usage is TRBV4-3 and J usage is TRBJ2-5, with D unclear. CDR1 and CDR2 (germline): LGHNA, YSLEER. The CDR3 is 13 amino acids. The CDR3 protein is CAGSQEVGETQYF. CDR3 sequence (DNA): TGCGCCGGCAGCCAAGAAGTCGGAGAGACCCAGTACTTC.

The chain has TRBV19 and TRBJ2-7, with 8 bases lining up with TRBD2. This CDR3 is 14 amino acids long. V dropped 5 bases and J dropped 4; count of bases not matched to a gene: 7. Germline CDR1 is LNHDA and CDR2 is SQIVND (reference sequence). The chain's CDR3 is CASSYQAGVYEQYF. The DNA of the CDR3 is TGTGCCAGTAGTTATCAAGCGGGAGTTTACGAGCAGTACTTC.

The DNA for the CDR3 is TGCGCCAGCAGCCAAGGGGGAGGGGGTACTATCTATGGCTACACCTTC. Translating gives CASSQGGGGTIYGYTF. This sequence joins TRBV4-3 and TRBJ1-2, with TRBD1 as a possible D gene (6 bases). CDR3 length: 16 amino acids. The V gene lost 1 base and the J gene lost 4 bases, with 16 bases spanning the gap. Germline V CDR1 and CDR2: LGHNA, YSLEER.

This clonotype was detected ten times or more. The J gene is TRBJ2-1, the V gene TRBV7-2; 10 bases are shared with TRBD2. The trim removed 5 bases at V and 8 bases at J, leaving 9 bases unmatched. Germline CDR1 reads SGHTA; CDR2 reads FQGNSA. CDR3 length equals 15 residues. For the CDR3, the DNA is TGTGCCAGCAGCAATCTAGCGGGAGTTGGGGATGAGCAGTTCTTC. Translated: CASSNLAGVGDEQFF.

V usage is TRBV5-6 and J usage is TRBJ2-6; TRBD2 aligns across 11 bases. The CDR3 covers 19 residues. Germline V gene sequence: CDR1 SGHDT, CDR2 YYEEEE. Trimming at V came to 4 bases and at J to 0 bases, leaving 9 bases not matched to a gene. In DNA form, the CDR3 reads TGTGCCAGCAGCCCCATGGGACTAGCGGTCCTCTCTGGGGCCAACGTCCTGACTTTC. It encodes CASSPMGLAVLSGANVLTF.

Turning to this clonotype: One end of the junction varies from germline; a read error may be responsible. The CDR3 DNA sequence: TGTGCCAGCAGCTTGGAGGTCACTGAAGCTTCCTTT. Protein product: CASSLEVTEASF. This sequence joins TRBV5-6 and TRBJ1-1; D gene uncertain. CDR1 SGHDT and CDR2 YYEEEE come from the germline V gene. CDR3 length equals 12 residues.

This clonotype was seen repeatedly, ten times or more. The chain joins TRBV7-2 to TRBJ1-1; no definite D call. The CDR3 is 15 residues long. Germline V lookup: CDR1 SGHTA, CDR2 FQGNSA. V lost 2 bases to trimming and J lost 0 bases, with 10 bases between them. The DNA of the CDR3 is TGTGCCAGCAGCTTATCCGGGCCCATGAACACTGAAGCTTTCTTT. It specifies CASSLSGPMNTEAFF.

This clonotype showed up just a few times. The chain recombines TRBV6-1 with TRBJ2-2, with 8 bases identical to TRBD1. CDR1 is MNHNS, CDR2 SASEGT, per germline. CDR3 length: 15 residues. J gave up 4 bases and V 5 bases, and 6 bases lay outside the gene matches. The CDR3 region has the DNA TGTGCCAGCAGTCGACAGGGGCGCCTCACCGGGGAGCTGTTTTTT. As protein: CASSRQGRLTGELFF.

This clonotype occurred many times. This sequence joins TRBV5-1 and TRBJ2-5; D possibly corresponds to TRBD2 (5 bases). The CDR3 has 13 amino acids. Germline V lookup: CDR1 SGHRS, CDR2 YFSETQ. V was pared by 2 bases and J by 4 bases, with 9 bases between. CDR3 loop: CASSFEGTETQYF. The CDR3 bases are TGCGCCAGCAGCTTCGAGGGAACAGAGACCCAGTACTTC.

Ten or more counts support this clonotype. The chain uses TRBV29-1 and TRBJ2-1, with a weak D call TRBD1 (5 bases). The CDR3 runs 12 residues. Between the trimmed V and J ends, which lost 4 bases and 7 bases, there was a span of 11 bases. Germline CDR1 and CDR2: SQVTM and ANQGSEA. The CDR3 loop is CSVVGLVNEQFF. CDR3 nucleotide sequence: TGCAGCGTTGTGGGGCTAGTGAATGAGCAGTTCTTC.

As concerns this clonotype: Being one base from a much bigger clone, this may be a read error. The chain joins TRBV6-2 or TRBV6-3 to TRBJ2-1; tentative D call: TRBD1 (6 bases). Deletions cut 6 bases from V and 6 bases from J, with 18 bases between. Germline CDR1 MNHEY, CDR2 SVGEGT. The CDR3 is 15 amino acids. For the CDR3, the DNA is TGTGCCAGCAGCAAGACAGGAGGAGGCTGCAATGAGCAGTTCTTC. As protein: CASSKTGGGCNEQFF.

This clonotype was detected many times. The chain combines TRBV27 with TRBJ2-7; D gene ambiguous. Trimming removed 5 bases at V and 0 bases at J, with 11 bases between. Germline V gene data show CDR1 as MNHEY and CDR2 as SMNVEV (reference sequence). This CDR3 spans 14 amino acids. CDR3 sequence: CASSRKSSSYEQYF. CDR3 bases: TGTGCCAGCAGTCGCAAGTCGAGCTCCTACGAGCAGTACTTC.